One T cell receptor beta chain is described in this entry. The clone's antigen remains unknown. The record has no base qualities; no much larger clone is one base away. Spanning cysteine to phenylalanine, the CDR3 consists of 12 amino acids. Only the CDR3 DNA stays, 36 bases, in frame from base 1. A distance of 7 bases separates the germline ends of V and J, which lose 5 bases and 2 bases respectively. The germline V gene (reference sequence) yields LNHDA for CDR1 and SQIVND for CDR2. Receptor libraries were prepared by the immunoSEQ multiplex PCR assay. TCRdb holds this immuneACCESS table with in-frame rearrangements only. Some clones are missing; in checked studies, unresolved V genes explain under half, and the rest has no known cause. The sample table holds 78,000 or so clones, of which about 90% were seen once. Around 3.8% of the sample comes from the top ten. The data belong to a study of control samples from healthy donors and cancer patients (TCRdb year 2020).

The source material was blood. The receptor was derived from a woman between 50 and 59 years old in good health. The V and J genes are TRBV19 and TRBJ2-7, with the D call tentatively TRBD1 or TRBD2, each fitting 5 bases. At the DNA level, the sequence is TGTGCCAGTAGTCGGGGCCCCTACGAGCAGTACTTC. Its protein reads: CASSRGPYEQYF.